This T cell receptor (beta chain) appears in the sequencing data of a study of blood T cells in healthy people across ages. Background on the study: About one barcoded beta molecule was captured per two T cells (by template switching).

This CDR3 is 11 amino acids long. Germline CDR1 SGHDN, CDR2 FVKESK. A sample-barcoded 5' primer and a J-beta primer mix were used in a second PCR of about 6 to 11 cycles. Template switching added a 12-random-nucleotide identifier to every cDNA molecule. One entry per CDR3 protein, called by TCRdb with MiXCR from the 5' RACE reads. The profile covers roughly 560,000 distinct CDR3 sequences, with approximately 25% appearing a single time and just over 8.5% taken by the ten largest. The count of this clonotype is one. An end of the junction does not agree with germline; a read error may underlie this. The sample was also linked to a second study, of T cells of mothers and their children. That paper states: Whether related or unrelated, pairs show similar shaping of TCR recombination output by thymic selection.

The rearrangement uses TRBV14 and TRBJ2-7, with D tentatively TRBD1 (5 bases). This sequence originates from a boy between 10 and 17 years old in good health. The specimen was blood. This chain's CDR3 is CASSQVWGLHF. CDR3 nucleotide sequence: TGTGCCAGCAGCCAAGTGTGGGGCCTTCACTTC.